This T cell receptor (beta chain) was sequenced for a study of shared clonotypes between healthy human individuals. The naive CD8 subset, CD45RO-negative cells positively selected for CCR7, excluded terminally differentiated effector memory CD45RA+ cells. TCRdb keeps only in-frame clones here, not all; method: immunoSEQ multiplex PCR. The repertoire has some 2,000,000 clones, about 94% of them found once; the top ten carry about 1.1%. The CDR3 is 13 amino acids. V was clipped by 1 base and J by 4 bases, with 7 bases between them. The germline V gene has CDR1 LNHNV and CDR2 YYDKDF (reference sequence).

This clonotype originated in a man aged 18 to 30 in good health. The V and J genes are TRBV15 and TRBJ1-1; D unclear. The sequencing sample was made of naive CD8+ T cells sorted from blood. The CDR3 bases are TGTGCCACCAGCAGAGGGCGGGGCACTGAAGCTTTCTTT. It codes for CATSRGRGTEAFF.